A selection of T cell receptor beta chains follows, all from one sample in a study of blood T cell repertoires in COVID-19. Profiling relied on immunoSEQ multiplex PCR, and the TCRdb table lists in-frame clones only, not all of them. The data contain about 150,000 clones, approximately 86% of them seen just once; the ten biggest clones take up about 0.6%. The sequenced sample consisted of peripheral blood. The receptors were sampled from a man aged 55 to 70 with COVID-19, enrolled during active disease. CDR3s include the opening cysteine and the closing phenylalanine or tryptophan. The D gene is left open where the match is weak. Size is omitted from some rows. Given values are once, few, many or a class for expanded clones.

J gene: TRBJ2-7; clone size: -; V gene: TRBV12-3/TRBV12-4; D gene: TRBD1; CDR3 protein: CASSLGDRLYF; CDR3 DNA: TGTGCCAGCAGTTTAGGGGACAGGTTGTACTTC
J gene: TRBJ2-1; clone size: -; V gene: TRBV18; D gene: TRBD2; CDR3 protein: CASSPSGLALSSYNEQFF; CDR3 DNA: TGTGCCAGCTCACCATCGGGACTAGCGCTGAGCTCCTACAATGAGCAGTTCTTC
J gene: TRBJ1-1; clone size: -; V gene: TRBV18; D gene: -; CDR3 protein: CASSPSRQNEAFF; CDR3 DNA: TGTGCCAGCTCACCAAGCAGGCAAAACGAAGCTTTCTTT
J gene: TRBJ2-1; clone size: few; V gene: TRBV2; D gene: -; CDR3 protein: CASSDGQRLNEQFF; CDR3 DNA: TGTGCCAGCAGTGATGGGCAGAGATTAAATGAGCAGTTCTTC
J gene: TRBJ2-7; clone size: -; V gene: TRBV7-2; D gene: TRBD1; CDR3 protein: CASSLRDRVYEQYF; CDR3 DNA: TGTGCCAGCAGCCTAAGGGACAGGGTCTACGAGCAGTACTTC
J gene: TRBJ1-1; clone size: -; V gene: TRBV7-9; D gene: -; CDR3 protein: CASSLRSGLETEAFF; CDR3 DNA: TGTGCCAGCAGCTTAAGGTCAGGGCTGGAAACTGAAGCTTTCTTT
J gene: TRBJ1-2; clone size: -; V gene: TRBV6-2/TRBV6-3; D gene: TRBD1; CDR3 protein: CASSSAGGEDYGYTF; CDR3 DNA: TGTGCCAGCAGTTCAGCAGGGGGCGAAGACTATGGCTACACCTTC
J gene: TRBJ2-3; clone size: -; V gene: TRBV6-4; D gene: TRBD2; CDR3 protein: CASSERAGGTDTQYF; CDR3 DNA: TGTGCCAGCAGTGAACGAGCGGGAGGCACAGATACGCAGTATTTT
J gene: TRBJ1-2; clone size: few; V gene: TRBV19; D gene: TRBD1; CDR3 protein: CASSRQGAHYGYTF; CDR3 DNA: TGTGCCAGTAGTCGACAGGGAGCTCACTATGGCTACACCTTC
J gene: TRBJ1-1; clone size: -; V gene: TRBV7-9; D gene: -; CDR3 protein: CASSSQGGNTEAFF; CDR3 DNA: TGTGCCAGCAGCTCCCAGGGCGGGAACACTGAAGCTTTCTTT
J gene: TRBJ2-3; clone size: -; V gene: TRBV9; D gene: TRBD1; CDR3 protein: CASSFRGDRGTDTQYF; CDR3 DNA: TGTGCCAGCAGCTTTCGTGGGGACAGGGGCACAGATACGCAGTATTTT
J gene: TRBJ1-6; clone size: -; V gene: TRBV6-2/TRBV6-3; D gene: -; CDR3 protein: CASSLGQPLHF; CDR3 DNA: TGTGCCAGCAGTTTGGGGCAACCCCTCCACTTT
J gene: TRBJ2-7; clone size: few; V gene: TRBV5-1; D gene: TRBD1; CDR3 protein: CASSPGGGTGRYEQYF; CDR3 DNA: TGCGCCAGCAGCCCGGGTGGGGGGACAGGTCGCTACGAGCAGTACTTC
J gene: TRBJ2-1; clone size: once; V gene: TRBV6-5; D gene: TRBD2; CDR3 protein: CASRRGGGGNEQFF; CDR3 DNA: TGTGCCAGCCGCCGGGGGGGCGGGGGAAACGAGCAGTTCTTC
J gene: TRBJ2-7; clone size: -; V gene: TRBV18; D gene: TRBD2; CDR3 protein: CASSQGTSGAYEQYF; CDR3 DNA: TGTGCCAGCTCTCAAGGGACTAGCGGCGCCTACGAGCAGTACTTC